What follows are 30 T cell receptor beta chains derived from one specimen sequenced in a study of T cell responses to AZD1222 COVID-19 vaccine (dated by TCRdb to 2020 to 2022). Libraries came from the immunoSEQ multiplex PCR assay. Entries here come from immuneACCESS through TCRdb and include only in-frame sequences with V and J called. Some clones fail to appear in such tables; in the studies checked, an unresolved V gene covers under half of the shortfall, and the cause of the remainder is unknown. Within this sample are 60,000 to 100,000 clones, with 87% of them counted one time only. The ten largest clones capture about a quarter of the sample. The sample's time point, from its label and the paper: baseline before first vaccination. Sample: peripheral blood, taken on day 0 of AZD1222 vaccination. These receptor sequences come from an adult in good health.

The CDR3 nucleotides are TGTGCCAGCAGTTTAGGACAGCCATATGGCTACACCTTC. Translating it yields CASSLGQPYGYTF. The chain is built from TRBV28 and TRBJ1-2, with a tentative D call TRBD1 (6 bases). CDR1 and CDR2 from the germline V gene are MDHEN and SYDVKM. The CDR3 sequence is 13 residues long. The V gene lost 2 bases and the J gene lost 5 bases, with 9 bases spanning the gap.

The chain is built from TRBV24-1 and TRBJ2-7; 7 bases align to TRBD2. The CDR3 spans 13 residues. Germline V gene data show CDR1 as KGHDR and CDR2 as SFDVKD. V lost 3 bases, J lost 3 bases, and 1 base stayed unmatched. The CDR3 nucleotides are TGTGCCACCAGTGATCGGACTAGCTACGAGCAGTACTTC. Protein product: CATSDRTSYEQYF.

V and J are TRBV30 and TRBJ1-4; D is uncertain. The CDR3 contains 12 residues. Germline CDR1 and CDR2: GTSNPN and SVGIG (reference sequence). The V and J ends lost 4 bases and 2 bases respectively, with 5 bases between them. CDR3: CAWMATNEKLFF. The DNA of the CDR3 is TGTGCCTGGATGGCCACTAATGAAAAACTGTTTTTT.

The rearrangement joins TRBV7-9 to TRBJ1-4, with D tentatively TRBD1 (5 bases). CDR3 length equals 13 residues. CDR1 is SEHNR and CDR2 is FQNEAQ in the germline V gene (reference sequence). V lost 5 bases, J lost 8 bases, and 12 bases lay in between. Here the CDR3 DNA reads TGTGCCAGCAGCGTAATGGGGCGGGAAAAACTGTTTTTT. It codes for CASSVMGREKLFF.

Only a few counts were recorded for this clone. The chain uses TRBV5-1 and TRBJ2-1, with 7 positions matching TRBD2. V dropped 2 bases and J dropped 0; count of bases not matched to a gene: 5. CDR1 is SGHRS and CDR2 is YFSETQ in the germline V gene. The CDR3 totals 16 residues. The CDR3 region has the DNA TGCGCCAGCAGCTTCAGAGCGGGACGCTCCTACAATGAGCAGTTCTTC. It translates to CASSFRAGRSYNEQFF.

To note about this clone: Different DNA sequences within this sample yield the same CDR3. This sequence joins TRBV7-9 and TRBJ2-1, with D hard to call. The CDR3 runs to 11 residues. V was clipped by 5 bases and J by 7 bases, with 6 bases between them. CDR1 SEHNR and CDR2 FQNEAQ come from the germline V gene (reference sequence). The CDR3 bases are TGTGCCAGCAGCCCGGAGAATGAGCAGTTCTTC. Amino acid sequence: CASSPENEQFF.

This clone occurred a few times. The rearrangement joins TRBV7-2 to TRBJ1-6; possibly TRBD1 for D (6 bases). V was pared by 5 bases and J by 7 bases, with 15 bases between. Germline V gene data show CDR1 as SGHTA and CDR2 as FQGNSA. The CDR3 has 15 amino acids. The CDR3 DNA is TGTGCCAGCAGCGCTTCGGGGGGCGCAAATTCACCCCTCCACTTT. Translated: CASSASGGANSPLHF.

This chain uses TRBV10-3 with TRBJ2-7, with D perhaps TRBD2 (6 bases). The length of the CDR3 is 14 residues. Germline lookup yields CDR1 ENHRY and CDR2 SYGVKD. Trimming took 0 bases from V and 5 from J, leaving 11 bases between them. The CDR3 nucleotides are TGTGCCATCAGTGAGTCGGGCAGGGAGGACGAGCAGTACTTC. Its translation is CAISESGREDEQYF.

The chain links TRBV5-1 to TRBJ1-2, with 7 positions matching TRBD1. V lost 4 bases to trimming and J lost 3 bases; unmatched junction nucleotides: 12. There are 16 residues in the CDR3. Germline V gene data show CDR1 as SGHRS and CDR2 as YFSETQ. CDR3 sequence (DNA): TGCGCCAGCAGCCCAGTCCGAACAGGGGCTGACTATGGCTACACCTTC. This encodes CASSPVRTGADYGYTF.

The V call is TRBV23-1, the J call TRBJ2-7; 7 nucleotides agree with TRBD1. TRBV23-1 is an open reading frame, and its role is uncertain. With 4 bases clipped from V and 2 bases from J, the junction kept 5 bases outside the gene matches. The CDR3 consists of 14 residues. In nucleotides, the CDR3 is TGCGCCAGCAGTCTACTCGGGACAGCCTACGAGCAGTACTTC. Amino acids: CASSLLGTAYEQYF.

This chain connects TRBV7-3 to TRBJ2-1; D gene uncertain. Trimming pared 1 base from V and 0 bases from J, leaving 7 bases between. Germline CDR1 reads SGHTA; CDR2 reads FQGTGA. The CDR3 loop spans 15 amino acids. CDR3 protein: CASSLKSSSYNEQFF. The CDR3 DNA reads TGTGCCAGCAGCTTAAAGTCTAGCTCCTACAATGAGCAGTTCTTC.

The chain carries TRBV5-1 and TRBJ2-2, with unresolved D. CDR1 and CDR2 (germline): SGHRS, YFSETQ. The CDR3 runs to 15 residues. Trimming removed 3 bases from V and 4 bases from J, with 13 bases in between. The CDR3 nucleotides are TGCGCCAGCAGCTCGACGGCTTCGGGCACCGGGGAGCTGTTTTTT. As protein: CASSSTASGTGELFF.

The rearrangement links TRBV7-2 to TRBJ1-1; D gene unclear. The germline V gene has CDR1 SGHTA and CDR2 FQGNSA. Trimming left V 2 bases short and J 1 base short, with 8 bases between. The CDR3 length is 14 residues. This chain's CDR3 is CASSLWAENTEAFF. As DNA, the CDR3 is TGTGCCAGCAGCTTATGGGCCGAGAACACTGAAGCTTTCTTT.

The CDR3 DNA follows: TGTGCCATCAGTGAGAAAGCGAGCACTGAAGCTTTCTTT. Translated: CAISEKASTEAFF. The chain carries TRBV10-3 and TRBJ1-1; no firm D call. From germline, CDR1 is ENHRY and CDR2 SYGVKD. V lost 2 bases and J lost 4, with 8 bases in between. The CDR3 covers 13 residues.

This sequence joins TRBV18 and TRBJ2-7; D possibly uses TRBD1 or TRBD2 (6 bases each). The germline V gene has CDR1 KGHSH and CDR2 LQKENI. V lost 0 bases to trimming and J lost 0 bases, with 9 bases between them. The CDR3 has 15 amino acids. The CDR3 coding sequence is TGTGCCAGCTCACCACCAAGGGGGGACTCCTACGAGCAGTACTTC. Translated, it gives CASSPPRGDSYEQYF.

The chain uses TRBV19 and TRBJ1-1; the match to TRBD1 covers 8 bases. This CDR3 has 13 amino acids. Germline values: CDR1 LNHDA, CDR2 SQIVND (reference sequence). Trimming took 4 bases from V and 10 from J; bases not matched to a gene: 8. The CDR3 DNA reads as TGTGCCAGTAGTAGGGGCAGGGGGCTGCGAGCTTTCTTT. This translates into CASSRGRGLRAFF.

The rearrangement links TRBV12-5 to TRBJ1-4, with 11 positions matching TRBD1. From germline, CDR1 is LGHNT and CDR2 FRNRAP. After removal of 5 bases from V and 7 bases from J, the junction contained 6 bases not matched to a gene. The CDR3 totals 15 residues. CDR3 residues: CASGPGQGAIEKLFF. The DNA for the CDR3 is TGTGCTAGTGGTCCAGGACAGGGGGCGATTGAAAAACTGTTTTTT.

The chain is built from TRBV28 and TRBJ2-2; 9 nucleotides match TRBD1. Losses at the gene ends were 6 bases for V and 6 bases for J; bases not matched to a gene: 11. CDR3 length equals 16 residues. Looked up from germline, CDR1 is MDHEN and CDR2 is SYDVKM. CDR3 residues: CASSPLGQGYAGELFF. CDR3 DNA: TGTGCCAGCAGCCCCCTGGGACAGGGATACGCCGGGGAGCTGTTTTTT.

The chain is built from TRBV10-2 and TRBJ2-2, with 7 bases matching TRBD1. Germline V gives CDR1 WSHSY, CDR2 SAAADI. The CDR3 spans 15 residues. The J segment lost 5 bases and the V segment lost 7 bases, leaving 10 bases of the junction unmatched. CDR3 DNA: TGCGCCAGCACTATAAGACAGGGTCAAACCGGGGAGCTGTTTTTT. Translated, it gives CASTIRQGQTGELFF.

V is TRBV4-1 and J is TRBJ1-1; 9 nucleotides line up with TRBD1. The CDR3 contains 14 residues. Trimming removed 4 bases from V and 5 bases from J; junction bases left unmatched: 5. Germline lookup yields CDR1 MGHRA and CDR2 YSYEKL. CDR3 DNA: TGCGCCAGCAGCCCCCGGGACAGGGAAACTGAAGCTTTCTTT. Amino acid sequence: CASSPRDRETEAFF.

The rearrangement joins TRBV27 to TRBJ2-1; 10 nucleotides align to TRBD2. Germline assignment: CDR1 MNHEY and CDR2 SMNVEV (reference sequence). The length of the CDR3 is 15 residues. V shed 6 bases and J 2 bases; nucleotides not matched to a gene: 4. The CDR3 DNA reads TGTGCCAGCAGCCTCGGGACTAGCGCCTACAATGAGCAGTTCTTC. Protein product: CASSLGTSAYNEQFF.

The chain carries TRBV6-5 and TRBJ1-4; D remains ambiguous. V was trimmed by 6 bases and J by 8 bases, leaving 16 bases between them. The CDR3 extends over 14 amino acids. The germline V gene has CDR1 MNHEY and CDR2 SVGAGI. CDR3 protein: CASRETWGSEKLFF. DNA for the CDR3: TGTGCCAGCAGAGAGACATGGGGTAGCGAAAAACTGTTTTTT.

The chain employs TRBV4-2 and TRBJ1-1; D unclear. The CDR3 has 15 amino acids. CDR1 is LGHNA, CDR2 YNFKEQ, per germline. The V end lost 5 bases, the J end lost 4 bases, and 17 bases lay between the germline ends. The CDR3 region is CASSTPPRGLTEAFF. CDR3 DNA: TGTGCCAGCAGCACCCCTCCCCGGGGTCTCACTGAAGCTTTCTTT.

This CDR3 reads CASSVAAGTYNEQFF. The DNA for the CDR3 is TGTGCCAGCAGCGTAGCGGCAGGGACCTACAATGAGCAGTTCTTC. This rearrangement joins TRBV9 to TRBJ2-1; TRBD1 is a possible D gene (5 bases). Trimming pared 0 bases from V and 2 bases from J, leaving 9 bases between. This CDR3 has 15 amino acids. Germline CDR1 is SGDLS and CDR2 is YYNGEE.

V usage is TRBV6-1 and J usage is TRBJ2-1, with D perhaps TRBD1 or TRBD2 (5 bases each). The CDR3 runs to 15 residues. Germline loops: CDR1 MNHNS, CDR2 SASEGT. Between the trimmed V and J ends, which lost 2 bases and 7 bases, there was a span of 15 bases. DNA of the CDR3: TGTGCCAGCAGTGAACAGTCCAGGGTAGCGAATGAGCAGTTCTTC. Its translation: CASSEQSRVANEQFF.

The rearrangement joins TRBV25-1 to TRBJ1-2; D is possibly TRBD1 (6 bases). The CDR3 has 12 amino acids. Deletions cut 6 bases from V and 3 bases from J, with 8 bases between. Germline V CDR1 and CDR2: MGHDK, SYGVNS. CDR3 protein: CASSRTDYGYTF. The CDR3 DNA reads as TGTGCCAGCAGCCGGACAGACTATGGCTACACCTTC.

The J gene is TRBJ1-4, the V gene TRBV29-1; D gene uncertain. The CDR3 totals 13 residues. The V gene lost 2 bases and the J gene lost 1 base, with 5 bases spanning the gap. Germline CDR1 reads SQVTM; CDR2 reads ANQGSEA. In DNA, the CDR3 is TGCAGCGTTGAAAGGGAAACTAATGAAAAACTGTTTTTT. As protein: CSVERETNEKLFF.

The chain is built from TRBV5-6 and TRBJ1-1; D might be TRBD1 (6 bases). Germline V gives CDR1 SGHDT, CDR2 YYEEEE. V gave up 0 bases and J gave up 3 bases, with 9 bases separating them. This CDR3 has 14 residues. The CDR3 is CASSLVGGDTEAFF. For the CDR3, the DNA is TGTGCCAGCAGCTTGGTAGGGGGGGACACTGAAGCTTTCTTT.

The CDR3 sequence: CASRQRAGGLGGETQYF. The DNA for the CDR3 is TGTGCCAGCAGACAACGAGCGGGAGGGTTAGGAGGAGAGACCCAGTACTTC. The chain joins TRBV7-9 to TRBJ2-5, with TRBD2 matching 10 bases. After removal of 6 bases from V and 4 bases from J, the junction contained 14 bases not matched to a gene. CDR3 length: 17 residues. CDR1 and CDR2 (germline): SEHNR, FQNEAQ (reference sequence). The whole variable domain, filled in from reference TRBV7-9 and TRBJ2-5, reads DTGVSQNPRHKITKRGQNVTFRCDPISEHNRLYWYRQTLGQGPEFLTYFQNEAQLEKSRLLSDRFSAERPKGSFSTLEIQRTEQGDSAMYLCASRQRAGGLGGETQYFGPGTRLLVL.

V is TRBV7-2 and J is TRBJ1-3; D is undetermined. There are 15 residues in the CDR3. Trimming took 0 bases from V and 4 from J, leaving 10 bases between them. Germline V gene lookup returns CDR1 SGHTA and CDR2 FQGNSA. CDR3 loop: CASSLAGSLGNTIYF. Written as DNA, the CDR3 is TGTGCCAGCAGCTTAGCGGGATCCCTGGGAAACACCATATATTTT. Combining the CDR3 with reference TRBV7-2 and TRBJ1-3 gives the whole variable domain GAGVSQSPSNKVTEKGKDVELRCDPISGHTALYWYRQSLGQGLEFLIYFQGNSAPDKSGLPSDRFSAERTGGSVSTLTIQRTQQEDSAVYLCASSLAGSLGNTIYFGEGSWLTVV.